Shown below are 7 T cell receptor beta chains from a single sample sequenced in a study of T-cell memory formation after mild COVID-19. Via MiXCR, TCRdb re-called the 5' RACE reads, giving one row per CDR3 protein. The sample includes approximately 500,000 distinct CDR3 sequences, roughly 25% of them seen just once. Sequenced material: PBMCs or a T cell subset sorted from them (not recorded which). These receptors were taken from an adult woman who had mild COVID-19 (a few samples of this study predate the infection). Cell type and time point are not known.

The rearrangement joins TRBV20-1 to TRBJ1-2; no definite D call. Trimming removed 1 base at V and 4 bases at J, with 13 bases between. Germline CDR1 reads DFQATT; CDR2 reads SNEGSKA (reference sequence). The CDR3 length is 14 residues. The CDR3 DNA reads TGCAGTGCTAGAGTAGACCTAGGACTCTATGGCTACACCTTC. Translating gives CSARVDLGLYGYTF.

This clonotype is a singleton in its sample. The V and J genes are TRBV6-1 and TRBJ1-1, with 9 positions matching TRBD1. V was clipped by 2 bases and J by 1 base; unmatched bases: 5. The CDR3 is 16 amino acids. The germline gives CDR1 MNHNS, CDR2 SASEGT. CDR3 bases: TGTGCCAGCAGTGAATACTGGACAGGGGCGAACACTGAAGCTTTCTTT. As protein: CASSEYWTGANTEAFF.

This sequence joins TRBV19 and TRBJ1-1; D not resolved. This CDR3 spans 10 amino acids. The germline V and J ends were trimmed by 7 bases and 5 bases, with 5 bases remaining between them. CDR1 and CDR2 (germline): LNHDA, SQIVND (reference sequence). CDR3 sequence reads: CASIGTEAFF. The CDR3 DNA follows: TGTGCCAGTATAGGGACTGAAGCTTTCTTT.

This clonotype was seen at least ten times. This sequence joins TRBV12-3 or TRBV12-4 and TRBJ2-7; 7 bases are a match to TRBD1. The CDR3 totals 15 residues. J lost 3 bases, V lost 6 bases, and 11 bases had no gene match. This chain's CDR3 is CASSLDREELYEQYF. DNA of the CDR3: TGTGCCAGCAGCCTTGACAGGGAAGAGCTCTACGAGCAGTACTTC.

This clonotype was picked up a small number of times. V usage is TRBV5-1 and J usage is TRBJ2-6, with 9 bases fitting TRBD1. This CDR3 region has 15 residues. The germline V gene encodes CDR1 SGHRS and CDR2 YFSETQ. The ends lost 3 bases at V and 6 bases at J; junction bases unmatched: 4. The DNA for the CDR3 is TGCGCCAGCAGCTCAGTACAGGGGGCGGCCAACGTCCTGACTTTC. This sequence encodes CASSSVQGAANVLTF.

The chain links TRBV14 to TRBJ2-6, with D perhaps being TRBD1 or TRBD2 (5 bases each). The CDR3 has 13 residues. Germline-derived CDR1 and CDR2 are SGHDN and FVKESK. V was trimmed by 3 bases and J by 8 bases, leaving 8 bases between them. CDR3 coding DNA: TGTGCCAGCAGCCAGGGGACGACCAACGTCCTGACTTTC. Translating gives CASSQGTTNVLTF.

CDR3 sequence: CASTPPLRGRNTGELFF. The DNA of the CDR3 is TGTGCCAGCACCCCACCCTTGCGGGGCAGGAACACCGGGGAGCTGTTTTTT. This sequence joins TRBV7-8 and TRBJ2-2; a possible D gene is TRBD2 (6 bases). The CDR3 is 17 residues long. Germline values: CDR1 SGHVS, CDR2 FQNEAQ. Trimming removed 7 bases at V and 1 base at J, with 19 bases between.